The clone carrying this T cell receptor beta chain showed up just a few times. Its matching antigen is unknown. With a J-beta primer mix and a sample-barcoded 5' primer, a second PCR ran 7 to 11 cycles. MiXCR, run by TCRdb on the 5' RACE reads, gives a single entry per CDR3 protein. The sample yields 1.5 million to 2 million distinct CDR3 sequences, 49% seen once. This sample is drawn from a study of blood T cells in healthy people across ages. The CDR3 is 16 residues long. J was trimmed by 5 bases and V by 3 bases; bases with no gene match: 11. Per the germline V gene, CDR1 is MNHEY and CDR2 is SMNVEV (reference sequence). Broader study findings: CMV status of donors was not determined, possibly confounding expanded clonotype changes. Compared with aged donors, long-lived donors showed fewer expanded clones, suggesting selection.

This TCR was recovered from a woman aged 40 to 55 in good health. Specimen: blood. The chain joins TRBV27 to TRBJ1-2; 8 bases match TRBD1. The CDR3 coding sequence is TGTGCCAGCAGTTTCAGAGGACAGGGTACGTCGTATGGCTACACCTTC. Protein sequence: CASSFRGQGTSYGYTF.